The 4 T cell receptor beta chains given below trace back to one sample, sequenced in a study of beta chain features in type 1 diabetes. The whole isolated RNA underwent reverse transcription, so sequencing captured expressed TCRB transcripts. Libraries were prepared by immunoSEQ multiplex PCR; TCRdb keeps only in-frame clonotypes and omits some of them. This table has 150,000 or so clones, 9.2% appearing once. Sequencing used central memory CD4+ T cells from blood. The receptors come from a man younger than 35 in good health.

This clone has more than one count but fewer than ten. This chain links TRBV28 with TRBJ2-1; 11 nucleotides agree with TRBD2. The V segment lost 6 bases and the J segment 7 bases; nucleotides outside the gene matches: 11. CDR1 is MDHEN and CDR2 is SYDVKM in the germline V gene. This CDR3 region has 16 residues. CDR3 protein: CASSRGSGGGWNEQFF. Here the CDR3 DNA reads TGTGCCAGCAGCCGGGGTAGCGGGGGGGGGTGGAATGAGCAGTTCTTC.

The chain couples TRBV4-1 to TRBJ2-1; D may be TRBD1 (8 bases). The CDR3 sequence is 17 residues long. Per germline, CDR1 MGHRA and CDR2 YSYEKL. The V and J ends lost 4 bases and 2 bases respectively, with 18 bases between them. CDR3 loop: CASSLGLDRGPYNEQFF. CDR3 DNA sequence: TGCGCCAGCAGCCTCGGACTAGACAGGGGCCCCTACAATGAGCAGTTCTTC.

CDR3 loop: CASSHPNPGQPQHF. The DNA of the CDR3 is TGCGCCAGCAGCCACCCTAACCCCGGTCAGCCCCAGCATTTT. The chain links TRBV4-1 to TRBJ1-5; D call uncertain. V lost 3 bases to trimming and J lost 6 bases, with 12 bases between them. From germline, CDR1 is MGHRA and CDR2 YSYEKL. The CDR3 extends over 14 amino acids.

The chain is built from TRBV28 and TRBJ2-3, with TRBD2 matching over 7 bases. The CDR3 spans 13 residues. The germline V gene has CDR1 MDHEN and CDR2 SYDVKM. Trimming removed 6 bases from V and 3 bases from J; junction bases left unmatched: 3. The CDR3 region has the DNA TGTGCCAGCAGCTGGGGGGGAACAGATACGCAGTATTTT. It codes for CASSWGGTDTQYF. The entire variable domain, with the rest obtained from reference TRBV28 and TRBJ2-3, is as follows: DVKVTQSSRYLVKRTGEKVFLECVQDMDHENMFWYRQDPGLGLRLIYFSYDVKMKEKGDIPEGYSVSREKKERFSLILESASTNQTSMYLCASSWGGTDTQYFGPGTRLTVL.